Included here is one TCR beta chain sequence, with context. This receptor's antigen is unknown. Base qualities are missing; no much larger clone stands one base away. This record comes from a study of cytomegalovirus exposure and HLA in healthy donors (TCRdb year 2017). Concerning the study at large: In an earlier analysis of 450 to 750 of the donors, around 290 Gb of sequence data and 90 million to 120 million unique TCR beta sequences from 150 million to 200 million T cells were reported. In addition to the first cohort of around 670 subjects, a separate validation cohort of around 110 different subjects was used. In an earlier analysis of around 540 of the donors, high-throughput TCR beta sequencing was used to judge whether each TCR beta V gene segment behaved as functional or pseudogenic. Of the roughly 400 genotyped donors, roughly 85% fell in the genetic ancestry cluster associated with self-reported Caucasian donors. A later analysis re-analyzed previously published TCR beta repertoires from 666 donors and added high-resolution HLA genotyping to study TCR occurrence patterns. Typing coverage varied by locus: roughly 620-630 donors for A, B, C, DRB1 and DQB1; under 550 for DQA1; over 600 for DPA1; under 490 for DPB1. About five DR-DQ haplotypes were treated as single units for association and clustering because of strong linkage in the cohort. The study aimed to test whether cataloging public T cell receptors could reveal signatures of past pathogen exposure. A later genetic analysis used genome-wide SNP genotypes for about 60% of the roughly 670 donors, treating that subset as a discovery cohort. Across around 400 genotyped donors of the cohort, an average of approximately 200,000 unique TCR beta nucleotide sequences per donor were sequenced, and roughly 17% of those sequences were non-productive. All discovery cohort repertoires had been generated on a single sequencing platform. Approximately 310 gigabases of sequencing data and tens of millions of unique TCR sequences were included in an early release covering about 700 HLA-typed donors. High-throughput TCR immunosequencing, statistical association of individual TCRs with disease status, and machine learning were combined to predict cytomegalovirus infection status. Donor age, sex, ethnicity and CMV serostatus were collected together with the repertoire data. Both class I and class II loci were covered by HLA typing, at four-digit resolution. In the later analysis, no new phenotypic data were used to find candidate immune exposures; instead, reliance was placed on TCR beta sequences and their occurrence across donors. The study profiled the T cell repertoires of some 610 subjects by immunosequencing and related them to cytomegalovirus serostatus.

What the study reported, not specific to this receptor: A later analysis reported that several top co-occurrence clusters appeared linked to parvovirus B19, influenza, CMV and Epstein-Barr virus. Most CMV-associated TCR beta chains appeared to be HLA-restricted in a later analysis, and the HLA associations seemed to be driven largely by CMV exposure. A later genetic analysis associated a missense DCLRE1C variant with V-gene and J-gene trimming of TCR beta chains, and an independent cohort replicated the association. A group of highly shared sequence variants was considered likely to be a technical artifact of the sequencing pipeline. While some public TCRs were present in many individuals, most TCR sequences turned up only very rarely across donors. Because counts were too low, more than 15 rarely observed V segments, including chromosome 9 orphons, were left out of the earlier analysis of approximately 500 of the donors. A further reported finding was that TCR beta sequences accurately predicted the HLA-A and HLA-B alleles for most subjects in the first cohort. The study listed approximately 150 TCR beta chains as associated with cytomegalovirus. In a later analysis, HLA-associated TCR beta chains were found to be more clonally expanded and to have lower generation probabilities than equally common non-associated chains. Immune exposure information for the cohort was limited to CMV serostatus. The authors suggested that the approach could potentially be extended to other disease states and immunological phenotypes. A later genetic analysis reported fewer N-insertions in productive TCRs among donors in an Asian-associated ancestry cluster than the roughly 700-donor mean. A later analysis associated approximately 17,000 TCR beta sequences with specific HLA alleles at a false discovery rate of 0.05. Because HLA typing was missing for some donors at each locus, association tests included only the typed subset. Linkage disequilibrium might explain the correlated functional status among segregating V segments, but an unknown experimental factor could not be excluded. A few of the identified cytomegalovirus-associated TCR beta chains were confirmed in vitro to be specific for cytomegalovirus antigens. An earlier analysis of approximately 540 of the donors showed that most TCR beta V segments appeared in productive rearrangements either about 87% or about 30% of the time, which broadly matched IMGT annotations. Because the 87-base-pair reads could not distinguish some IMGT-functional V segments, including TRBV6-2 and TRBV6-3, those segments were excluded. Assigning TCR associations to individual alleles was difficult when HLA alleles, especially DR and DQ, strongly co-occurred. The classifier was reported to diagnose cytomegalovirus status with high specificity and sensitivity in both the original and validation cohorts. In a later analysis, TCR association rates were found to vary across HLA loci, with the most associated TCRs seen for DRB1 alleles and the fewest for HLA-C alleles. In this cohort, only TCR beta chains were sequenced, and detectable features were limited by the absence of alpha or paired-chain data. Presence/absence analyses assumed roughly uniform sequencing depth across donors, an assumption that may not hold.

From its cysteine to its phenylalanine, the CDR3 spans 13 amino acids. The entry retains the CDR3 DNA only, 39 bases that are in frame from base 1. The germline V end is reduced by 4 bases and the J end by 3 bases; junction bases left unmatched: 2. According to the germline V gene, CDR1 reads SGHTA and CDR2 reads FQGTGA. The cohort consisted of approximately 670 healthy bone marrow donors. Cohort members were all nominally healthy when sampled, although unrecorded immune exposures were likely present. The donor was CMV seropositive and belonged to the group of 250 to 300 seropositive cohort members. Every donor gave a peripheral blood sample, and the peripheral blood mononuclear cells from that sample were used for TCR beta sequencing. Genomic DNA extraction from the blood cell samples was performed with the Qiagen DNeasy Blood Extraction Kit. The library relied on the immunoSEQ multiplex PCR assay. A mixture of 60 forward primers for TCR Vbeta segments and 13 reverse primers for TCR Jbeta segments was used in the multiplex PCR. Amplification of the CDR3 region of rearranged TCR beta genes was performed with a multiplex PCR assay on genomic DNA. Amplified TCR beta libraries were sequenced as 87-base-pair reads on the Illumina HiSeq System. The authors processed their data as follows. A later analysis counted about 82 million unique TCR beta chains across the 550 to 800 repertoires, and roughly 11 million of these chains were shared by at least two donors. Raw reads were error-corrected and collapsed into unique sequences by a nearest-neighbor algorithm in which closely related sequences were merged to remove PCR and sequencing errors. To assign V, D and J gene segments, CDR3 sequences were aligned to IMGT reference sequences. For a sequence to be retained, a match of at least six nucleotides was required to both a V gene segment and a J gene segment. A rearrangement counted as productive if the CDR3 had no stop codons and remained in frame with V and J, and every other rearrangement counted as non-productive. Following IMGT convention, CDR3 was defined as the stretch from the second conserved V-encoded cysteine up to the conserved J-encoded phenylalanine. The earlier analysis of a few hundred of the donors excluded any sequence lacking an unambiguous match to a single V gene segment. In an earlier analysis of several hundred of the donors, V segments were called functional above 56.7% productive rearrangements and were called segregating when the between-donor standard deviation exceeded 5%. A statistical classification framework was developed to diagnose cytomegalovirus status using the catalog of TCR beta chain sequences. A later analysis assigned V and J genes by comparing TCR nucleotide sequences with IMGT/GENE-DB human TR gene sequences. A later analysis assigned CDR3 sequences and most-parsimonious VDJ recombination scenarios with the TCRdist pipeline. A later analysis defined each TCR beta chain by its CDR3 amino acid sequence plus V-gene family, and excluded reads lacking a unique V-gene family. As a way to deal with suspected cross-contamination and a sequencing artifact, a later analysis dropped approximately 570 nucleotide sequences that were highly shared and had low generation probability. For each public chain, a later analysis derived a clonal expansion index from normalized ranks of inferred template counts within each repertoire. A later analysis computed generation probabilities with a VDJ recombination model fitted to out-of-frame rearrangements, and checked the results against IGoR. In a later analysis, hypergeometric tests were used to score TCR-TCR, TCR-HLA and TCR-CMV co-occurrence, with a repertoire-size bias correction applied to TCR pairs. In a later analysis, false discovery rates were estimated by permuting HLA or CMV assignments 20 times. In a later analysis, co-occurring TCRs were grouped using DBSCAN, with TCRdist sequence similarity added in when clustering inside HLA-allele-positive subsets. For co-occurrence clustering, repertoires with fewer than 30,000 or more than 120,000 public chains were excluded, along with 4 to 6 repertoires with anomalous nucleotide sharing. TCRdb provides this immuneACCESS table in a form limited to in-frame rearrangements. Some clones are lacking; in checked studies, under half of them reflect an unresolved V gene, and why the rest are absent is not known. V, J and clone size reflect that table, while D and trimming were determined from the DNA. For this sample there are 150,000 to 200,000 clones; roughly 80% appear just once. The ten biggest clones cover roughly 3.5% of the sample.

The source material was PBMCs. This clonotype was sampled from a man aged 25-45 years in good health and CMV-seropositive. The rearranged segments are TRBV7-3 and TRBJ2-7, with TRBD1 identical over 8 junction bases. In nucleotide form, the sequence is TGTGCCAGCAGCTCAGACAGGGGCTACGAGCAGTACTTC. This encodes CASSSDRGYEQYF.